Presented here are 17 T cell receptor beta chains from one specimen sequenced in a study of blood T cell repertoires in COVID-19 (dated by TCRdb to 2020 to 2021). Receptor amplification or capture employed the immunoSEQ multiplex PCR assay. The source is immuneACCESS, and TCRdb retained only in-frame sequences with V and J called. Part of the clones is not carried over; for the studies checked, unresolved V genes explain less than half of this, and the remainder is unexplained. The sample records roughly 250,000 clones, roughly nine tenths of which are singletons. The top ten constitute approximately 1.2% of the sample. Source material: PBMCs or T cells enriched from blood (not recorded which). These receptors were obtained from a human donor in a cohort exposed to, infected with or recovered from COVID-19 (not recorded which). The donor label of this sample is uncertain.

The chain couples TRBV2 to TRBJ2-3; D is possibly TRBD2 (5 bases). V lost 3 bases to trimming and J lost 6 bases, with 13 bases between them. The CDR3 length is 14 residues. Looked up from germline, CDR1 is SNHLY and CDR2 is FYNNEI. CDR3 bases: TGTGCCAGCAGTGACGCCCAGAGGGTGGATACGCAGTATTTT. This gives the protein CASSDAQRVDTQYF. The full variable domain, its missing parts supplied by reference TRBV2 and TRBJ2-3, is EPEVTQTPSHQVTQMGQEVILRCVPISNHLYFYWYRQILGQKVEFLVSFYNNEISEKSEIFDDQFSVERPDGSNFTLKIRSTKLEDSAMYFCASSDAQRVDTQYFGPGTRLTVL.

The chain has TRBV7-3 and TRBJ1-5; D not resolved. The CDR3 extends over 13 amino acids. V was trimmed by 2 bases and J by 4 bases, leaving 6 bases between them. Germline V gives CDR1 SGHTA, CDR2 FQGTGA. CDR3 sequence (DNA): TGTGCCAGCAGCTTACACGGGAATCAGCCCCAGCATTTT. Translated, it gives CASSLHGNQPQHF.

This rearrangement joins TRBV4-1 to TRBJ1-4, with 7 bases lining up with TRBD1. J gave up 8 bases and V 0 bases, and 15 bases lay outside the gene matches. CDR1 and CDR2 from the germline V gene are MGHRA and YSYEKL. CDR3 length equals 18 residues. The CDR3: CASSQDPDRAKDSEKLFF. Here the CDR3 DNA reads TGCGCCAGCAGCCAAGATCCCGACAGGGCAAAGGATTCCGAAAAACTGTTTTTT.

This chain connects TRBV18 to TRBJ1-5; 8 bases map to TRBD1. V lost 1 base to trimming and J lost 7 bases; unmatched junction nucleotides: 9. This CDR3 has 16 amino acids. CDR1 and CDR2 (germline): KGHSH, LQKENI. CDR3 loop: CASSPQETGVRQPQHF. In DNA, the CDR3 is TGTGCCAGCTCACCACAGGAGACAGGGGTACGACAGCCCCAGCATTTT.

This chain uses TRBV4-2 with TRBJ2-7, with TRBD1 matching 7 bases. V trimming: 0 bases; J trimming: 1 base; junction bases outside the gene matches: 3. Germline V CDR1 and CDR2: LGHNA, YNFKEQ. The CDR3 extends over 15 amino acids. This CDR3 reads CASSQDRTGSYEQYF. The CDR3 DNA follows: TGTGCCAGCAGCCAAGATCGGACAGGATCCTACGAGCAGTACTTC.

This clone was picked up a small number of times. This chain links TRBV11-3 with TRBJ1-3, with D maybe TRBD1 (6 bases). The CDR3 is 15 residues long. Trimming removed 6 bases from V and 0 bases from J, with 12 bases in between. Looked up from germline, CDR1 is SGHNT and CDR2 is YENEEA. The CDR3 region is CASRGTGSSGNTIYF. CDR3 nucleotide sequence: TGTGCCAGCAGGGGAACAGGGTCCTCTGGAAACACCATATATTTT.

This clone has just one count. The genes are TRBV5-5 and TRBJ2-1, with TRBD2 matching over 9 bases. Germline loops: CDR1 SGHKS, CDR2 YYEKEE (reference sequence). Trimming at V came to 4 bases and at J to 9 bases, leaving 8 bases not matched to a gene. This CDR3 spans 14 amino acids. CDR3 in amino acids: CASSQLTSGSEQFF. The CDR3, as DNA: TGTGCCAGCAGCCAACTGACTAGCGGTAGTGAGCAGTTCTTC.

This clone has a handful of counts. J is TRBJ1-2 and V is TRBV7-3; tentatively, D is TRBD1 (6 bases). V shed 5 bases and J shed 8 bases, with 18 bases lying between them. CDR1 and CDR2 from the germline V gene are SGHTA and FQGTGA. The CDR3 has 14 residues. CDR3 DNA: TGTGCCAGCAGCCCCGGACAGAGGGAAGGGGGCTACACCTTC. It encodes CASSPGQREGGYTF.

The chain joins TRBV3-1 (or the pseudogene TRBV3-2) to TRBJ1-1, with 10 bases identical to TRBD1. CDR3 length: 13 amino acids. V dropped 5 bases and J dropped 7; count of bases not matched to a gene: 4. The germline V gene has CDR1 LGHDT and CDR2 YNNKEL (reference sequence). CDR3 residues: CASSDRGRVEAFF. CDR3 coding DNA: TGTGCCAGCAGCGACAGGGGGCGCGTTGAAGCTTTCTTT.

The chain uses TRBV7-8 and TRBJ1-6; TRBD1 agrees at 7 bases. The CDR3 is 14 residues long. V gave up 2 bases and J gave up 9 bases; unmatched junction bases: 4. The germline V gene has CDR1 SGHVS and CDR2 FQNEAQ. This chain's CDR3 is CASSLRQGGSPLHF. The CDR3 DNA reads TGTGCCAGCAGCTTAAGACAGGGAGGTTCACCCCTCCACTTT.

The chain links TRBV19 to TRBJ1-5; perhaps TRBD1 as D (6 bases). Germline CDR1 LNHDA, CDR2 SQIVND (reference sequence). V was shortened by 8 bases and J by 2 bases, with 10 bases between the two germline ends. This CDR3 spans 13 amino acids. CDR3 nucleotides: TGTGCCAGTGGGGGCTGGGGCAATCAGCCCCAGCATTTT. Translating it yields CASGGWGNQPQHF.

This clone was detected once. This chain uses TRBV4-1 with TRBJ2-7, with TRBD2 matching 8 bases. V was pared by 8 bases and J by 0 bases, with 3 bases of the junction left unmatched. The CDR3 length is 13 residues. Germline CDR1 is MGHRA and CDR2 is YSYEKL. CDR3 DNA: TGCGCCAGCTCGAGCGGGAGCTCCTACGAGCAGTACTTC. Its protein is CASSSGSSYEQYF.

J is TRBJ2-7 and V is TRBV24-1, with D perhaps TRBD2 (6 bases). CDR1 and CDR2 (germline): KGHDR, SFDVKD. Trimming removed 7 bases at V and 5 bases at J, with 14 bases between. CDR3 length: 13 residues. As DNA, the CDR3 is TGTGCCACCAGAGGGGAGGCGAGGGACGAGCAGTACTTC. This gives the protein CATRGEARDEQYF.

For this clone: This specimen includes other DNA sequences encoding the same CDR3. J is TRBJ1-3 and V is TRBV30; no definite D call. The CDR3 is made up of 14 amino acids. Germline CDR1 and CDR2: GTSNPN and SVGIG (reference sequence). Trimming shortened V by 0 bases and J by 2 bases, and 8 bases separated the two germline ends. The CDR3 bases are TGTGCCTGGAGTGTGTCGGGAGCTGGAAACACCATATATTTT. It is translated as CAWSVSGAGNTIYF.

The chain is built from TRBV9 and TRBJ2-7; 11 nucleotides agree with TRBD2. The CDR3 extends over 14 amino acids. The germline gives CDR1 SGDLS, CDR2 YYNGEE. V was clipped by 6 bases and J by 2 bases; unmatched bases: 4. The CDR3 spells CASTLAGGPYEQYF. CDR3 nucleotides: TGTGCCAGCACCTTAGCGGGGGGGCCCTACGAGCAGTACTTC.

The chain links TRBV5-1 to TRBJ1-1, with D perhaps TRBD1 (5 bases). CDR1 and CDR2 from the germline V gene are SGHRS and YFSETQ. The CDR3 runs 15 residues. Trimming shortened V by 1 base and J by 4 bases, and 14 bases separated the two germline ends. Here the CDR3 DNA reads TGCGCCAGCAGCTTGTGGGCGGAGGGACCCACTGAAGCTTTCTTT. This translates into CASSLWAEGPTEAFF.

This chain uses TRBV27 with TRBJ1-6; no clear D. V lost 2 bases and J lost 12, with 8 bases in between. The germline V gene encodes CDR1 MNHEY and CDR2 SMNVEV (reference sequence). The CDR3 runs to 12 residues. The CDR3 nucleotides are TGTGCCAGCAGTTTAAATAGAGGACCCCTCCACTTT. Translated, it gives CASSLNRGPLHF.